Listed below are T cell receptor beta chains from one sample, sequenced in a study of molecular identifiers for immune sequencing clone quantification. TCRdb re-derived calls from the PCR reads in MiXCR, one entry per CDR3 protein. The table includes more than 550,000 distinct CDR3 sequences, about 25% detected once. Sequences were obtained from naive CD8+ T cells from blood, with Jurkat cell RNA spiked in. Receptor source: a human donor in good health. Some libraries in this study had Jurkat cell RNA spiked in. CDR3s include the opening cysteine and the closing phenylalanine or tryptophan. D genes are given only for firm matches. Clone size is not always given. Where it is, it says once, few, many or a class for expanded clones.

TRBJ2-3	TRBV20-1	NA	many	TGCAGTGCTAGAGCGGCGGAGGAAAACACAGATACGCAGTATTTT	CSARAAEENTDTQYF
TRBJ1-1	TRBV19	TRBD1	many	TGTGCCAGTAGTATAGCAGGGACAGGGGGCGCCGACACTGAAGCTTTCTTT	CASSIAGTGGADTEAFF
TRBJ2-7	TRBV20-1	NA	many	TGCAGTGCGCCGGCCGGGAGCTACGAGCAGTACTTC	CSAPAGSYEQYF
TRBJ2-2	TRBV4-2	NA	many	TGTGCCAGCAGCCCGGATAACACCGGGGAGCTGTTTTTT	CASSPDNTGELFF
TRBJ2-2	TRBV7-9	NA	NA	TGTGCCAGCACTCACCCCGGCGGGGTAGCCACCGGGGAGCTGTTTTTT	CASTHPGGVATGELFF
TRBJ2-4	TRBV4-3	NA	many	TGCGCCAGCAGCCAAGATCAGGGCCAGGCCATTCAGTACTTC	CASSQDQGQAIQYF
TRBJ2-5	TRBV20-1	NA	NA	TGCAGTGCTAGACCGAGGGGACCACGTCGAGAGACCCAGTACTTC	CSARPRGPRRETQYF
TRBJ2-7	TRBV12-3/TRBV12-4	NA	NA	TGTGCCAGCAGGTTTCCGGGGTCCGAGCAGTACTTC	CASRFPGSEQYF
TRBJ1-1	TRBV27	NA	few	TGTGCCAGCAGTCCCTCATGGAGCACTGAAGCTTTCTTT	CASSPSWSTEAFF
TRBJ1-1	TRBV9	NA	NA	TGTGCCAGCGGCGAGACGGTACAGGGTCTGGGTGAAGCTTTCTTT	CASGETVQGLGEAFF
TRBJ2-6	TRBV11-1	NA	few	TGTGCCAGCAGCCCAATTTGGCACGAACTCTCTGGGGCCAACGTCCTGACTTTC	CASSPIWHELSGANVLTF
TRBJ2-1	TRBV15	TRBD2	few	TGTGCCACCAGCAGAGTAGCGGGGGAATACAATGAGCAGTTCTTC	CATSRVAGEYNEQFF
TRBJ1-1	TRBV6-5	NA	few	TGTGCCAGCAGACCTACAGAATACACTGAAGCTTTCTTT	CASRPTEYTEAFF
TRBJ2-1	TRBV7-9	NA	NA	TGTGCCAGCAGCTTATCCCCATCTTGGAATGAGCAGTTCTTC	CASSLSPSWNEQFF
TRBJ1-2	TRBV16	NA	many	TGTGCCAGCAGCCAATCCAGGCTAGACTATGGCTACACCTTC	CASSQSRLDYGYTF
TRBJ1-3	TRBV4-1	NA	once	TGCGCCAGCAGCCAGGTGGCTTTGGTTAGCTCTGGAAGCACCATATATTTT	CASSQVALVSSGSTIYF
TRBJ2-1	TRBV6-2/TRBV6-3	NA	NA	TGTGCCAGCAGTTACGGGGGGGCCTACAATGAGCAGGTCTTC	CASSYGGAYNEQVF
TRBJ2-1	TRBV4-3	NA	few	TGCGCCAGCAGCCAAGACCGGACGCCGGGGGTAGCGGTTTACAATGAGCAGTTCTTC	CASSQDRTPGVAVYNEQFF
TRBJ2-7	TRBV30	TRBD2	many	TGTGCCTGGACTAGCGGGGCCTACGAGCAGTACTTC	CAWTSGAYEQYF
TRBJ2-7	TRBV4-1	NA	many	TGCGCCAGCAGCCAAGTCGGCCCCGTGGGGAACGAGCAGTACTTC	CASSQVGPVGNEQYF
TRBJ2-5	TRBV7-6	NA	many	TGTGCCAGCAAAAGTCTTACGGTCGAGACCCAGTACTTC	CASKSLTVETQYF
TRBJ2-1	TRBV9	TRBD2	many	TGTGCCAGCAGCGCGCAAGCGGGGCTCTACAATGAGCAGTTCTTC	CASSAQAGLYNEQFF
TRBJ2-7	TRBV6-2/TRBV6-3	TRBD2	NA	TGTGCCAGCAGTTACTCGGTTTCTAGCGGGGGCTACGAGCAGTACTTC	CASSYSVSSGGYEQYF
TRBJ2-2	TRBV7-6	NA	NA	TGTGCCAGCAGCTCCCTTGGAGCGAACACCGGGGAGCTGTTTTTT	CASSSLGANTGELFF
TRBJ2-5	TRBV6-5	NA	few	TGTGCCAGCAGTTACGGACTAAAAGAGACCCAGTACTTC	CASSYGLKETQYF
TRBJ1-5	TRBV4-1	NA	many	TGCGCCAGCAGCCAAGAGCAGGGAGGCAGAAATCAGCCCCAGCATTTT	CASSQEQGGRNQPQHF
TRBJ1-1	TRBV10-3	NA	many	TGTGCCATCAGTGAATTCGCTACCCCTGAAGCTTTCTTT	CAISEFATPEAFF
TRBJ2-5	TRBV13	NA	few	TGTGCCAGCAGCTTAACGGGACTCCGACGGGAGACCCAGTACTTC	CASSLTGLRRETQYF
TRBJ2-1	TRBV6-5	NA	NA	TGTGCCAGCAGTTTCTATGATGAGCAGTTCTTC	CASSFYDEQFF
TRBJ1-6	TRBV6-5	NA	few	TGTGCCAGCAGTTATCTCCAGTGGGCAGGATCACCCCTCCACTTT	CASSYLQWAGSPLHF
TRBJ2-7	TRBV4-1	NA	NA	TGCGCCAGCAGCCAAGGGTTACAGACCTACGAGCAGTACTTC	CASSQGLQTYEQYF
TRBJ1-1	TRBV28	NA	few	TGTGCCAGCAGCTCCTGGGGGCAGGGGACTGAAGCTTTCTTT	CASSSWGQGTEAFF
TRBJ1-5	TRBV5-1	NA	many	TGCGCCAGCAGCTTGGAGCCAGCGGGGAGCAATCAGCCCCAGCATTTT	CASSLEPAGSNQPQHF
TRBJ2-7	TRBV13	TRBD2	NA	TGTGCCAGCAGCTTAGGTAGCGGGTCGAGCGAGCAGTACTTC	CASSLGSGSSEQYF
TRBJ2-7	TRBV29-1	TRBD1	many	TGCAGCGTCGTCGATGGGACAGGGCCAACGGGGGTGTACTTC	CSVVDGTGPTGVYF
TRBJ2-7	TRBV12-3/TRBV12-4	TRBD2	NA	TGTGCCAGCAGTGGCGGGGGACTAGCGGGGGCCTACGAGCAGTACTTC	CASSGGGLAGAYEQYF
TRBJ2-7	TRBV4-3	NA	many	TGCGCCAGCAGCCAAGGTTACGAGGGGGACGAGCAGTACTTC	CASSQGYEGDEQYF
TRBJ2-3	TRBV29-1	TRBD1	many	TGCAGCGTCTTGGGGACAGGGAGTTTCGATACGCAGTATTTT	CSVLGTGSFDTQYF
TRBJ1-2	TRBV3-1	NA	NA	TGTGCCAGCAGCGCCGACGGAGCTAACTATGGCTACACCTTC	CASSADGANYGYTF
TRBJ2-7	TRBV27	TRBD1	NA	TGTGCCAGCAGTTTATCCGGACAGGGCAACACCTACGAGCAGTACTTC	CASSLSGQGNTYEQYF
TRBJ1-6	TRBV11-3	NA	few	TGTGCCAGCAGCTTACGGGGGCGAAATTCACCCCTCCACTTT	CASSLRGRNSPLHF
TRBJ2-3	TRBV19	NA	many	TGTGCCAGTAGCGAGACTTCCTCTAGCACAGATACGCAGTATTTT	CASSETSSSTDTQYF
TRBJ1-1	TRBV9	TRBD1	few	TGTGCCAGCAGCCTAGGACAGGGGGCTTGGGACACTGAAGCTTTCTTT	CASSLGQGAWDTEAFF
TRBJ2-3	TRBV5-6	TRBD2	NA	TGTGCCAGCAGCCCGGGAGGGACACCAGATACGCAGTATTTT	CASSPGGTPDTQYF
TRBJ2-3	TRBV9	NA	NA	TGTGCCAGCAGCGCGAGGACTAAGTTCAGCACAGATACGCAGTATTTT	CASSARTKFSTDTQYF
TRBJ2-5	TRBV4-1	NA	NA	TGCACCAGCAGCCCGCGGAGGACTGGCCAAGAGGCCCAGTACTTC	CTSSPRRTGQEAQYF
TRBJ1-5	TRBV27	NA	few	TGTGCCAGCAGTTCATCCCGGACAGGCAATCAGCCCCAGCATTTT	CASSSSRTGNQPQHF
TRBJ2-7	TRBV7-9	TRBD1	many	TGTGCCAGCAGCTCCGGACAGGACCTCTCCTACGAGCAGTACTTC	CASSSGQDLSYEQYF
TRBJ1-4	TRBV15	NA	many	TGTGCCACCAGCAGCCCACAGGTGGATGAAAAACTGTTTTTT	CATSSPQVDEKLFF
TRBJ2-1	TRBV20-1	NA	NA	TGCAGTGCTAGAGTAGTATCCAATGAGCAGTTCTTC	CSARVVSNEQFF
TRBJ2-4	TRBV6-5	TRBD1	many	TGTGCCAGCAGTTACGGGACAGGGCCGCTAGCCAAAAACATTCAGTACTTC	CASSYGTGPLAKNIQYF
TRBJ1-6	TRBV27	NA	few	TGTGCCAGCAGCCCGGTGGGGGGGAGCTCACCCCTCCACTTT	CASSPVGGSSPLHF
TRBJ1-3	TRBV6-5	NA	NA	TGTGCCAGCAGTTACACACCGCTCTCTGGAAACACCATATATTTT	CASSYTPLSGNTIYF
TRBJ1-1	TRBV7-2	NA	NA	TGTGCCAGCAGCATCCGAACGGTGGATGGAGCTTTCTTT	CASSIRTVDGAFF